This TCR beta chain was observed in a study of a mutant IDH1 vaccine in newly diagnosed glioma. About the research overall: Averaging approximately 40 years of age, treated patients were 62.5% male and approximately 40% female. Most patients had received both radiotherapy and temozolomide, the prior options being radiotherapy, temozolomide, or both. Study-wide results and limits: Pseudoprogression apparently lacked any relation to changes in top peripheral T cell clonotypes.

Clones were read by immunoSEQ multiplex PCR, and TCRdb kept only the in-frame ones, dropping some. The sample records approximately 60,000 clones, about 73% being singletons. There are a few counts of this clone. Its specificity is unknown. Time point: week 35, safety follow-up. Doses comprised 300 ug of mutant IDH1 20-mer peptide each, plus topical imiquimod. V shed 8 bases and J shed 7 bases, with 8 bases lying between them. CDR1 and CDR2 from the germline V gene are MNHNS and SASEGT. This CDR3 is built from 10 residues. Sample: PBMCs, taken from a glioma patient whose treatment included an IDH1 peptide vaccine. The V call is TRBV6-1, the J call TRBJ1-1; D uncertain. The source is a middle-aged man with glioma. The chain's CDR3 is CASVRREAFF. The CDR3 nucleotides read TGTGCCAGCGTCCGGCGTGAAGCTTTCTTT.